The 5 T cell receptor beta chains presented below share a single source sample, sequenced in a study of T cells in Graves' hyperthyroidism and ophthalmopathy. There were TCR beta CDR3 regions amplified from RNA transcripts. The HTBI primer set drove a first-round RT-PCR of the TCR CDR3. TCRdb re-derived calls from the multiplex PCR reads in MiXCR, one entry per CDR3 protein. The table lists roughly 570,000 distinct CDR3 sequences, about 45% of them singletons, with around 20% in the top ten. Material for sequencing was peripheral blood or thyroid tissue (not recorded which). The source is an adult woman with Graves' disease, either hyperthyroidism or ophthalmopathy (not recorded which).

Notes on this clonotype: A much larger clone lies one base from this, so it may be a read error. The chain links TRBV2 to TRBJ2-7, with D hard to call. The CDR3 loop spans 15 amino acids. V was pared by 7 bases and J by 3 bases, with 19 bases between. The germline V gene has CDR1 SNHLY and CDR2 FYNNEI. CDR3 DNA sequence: TGTGCCAGCATCCAACTCCGCATGGGCTTCTACGAGCAGTACTTC. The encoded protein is CASIQLRMGFYEQYF.

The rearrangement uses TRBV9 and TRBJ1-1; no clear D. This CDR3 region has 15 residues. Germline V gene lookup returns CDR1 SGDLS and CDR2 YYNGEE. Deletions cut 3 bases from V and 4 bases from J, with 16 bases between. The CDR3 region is CASSGDWDPGTEAFF. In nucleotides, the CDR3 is TGTGCCAGCAGCGGTGATTGGGATCCGGGCACTGAAGCTTTCTTT.

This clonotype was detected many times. CDR3 sequence: CASSYRTRNTEAFF. The CDR3 DNA reads as TGTGCCAGCAGTTACAGGACCCGGAACACTGAAGCTTTCTTT. The rearrangement uses TRBV6-5 and TRBJ1-1; D is ambiguous. CDR1 MNHEY and CDR2 SVGAGI come from the germline V gene. The ends were cut back, 2 bases at V and 1 base at J, with 8 bases in the middle. There are 14 residues in the CDR3.

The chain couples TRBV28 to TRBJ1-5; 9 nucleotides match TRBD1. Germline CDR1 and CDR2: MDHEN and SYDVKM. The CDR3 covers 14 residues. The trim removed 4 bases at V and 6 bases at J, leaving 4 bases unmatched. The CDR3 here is CASSWTGVGQPQHF. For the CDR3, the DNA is TGTGCCAGCAGTTGGACAGGGGTTGGTCAGCCCCAGCATTTT.

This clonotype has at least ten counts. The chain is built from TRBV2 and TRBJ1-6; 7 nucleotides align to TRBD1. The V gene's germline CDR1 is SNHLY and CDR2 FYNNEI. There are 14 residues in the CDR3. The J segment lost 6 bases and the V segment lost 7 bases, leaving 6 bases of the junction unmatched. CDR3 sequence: CASKGDSSNSPLHF. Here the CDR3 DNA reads TGTGCCAGCAAAGGGGACAGTTCTAATTCACCCCTCCACTTT.